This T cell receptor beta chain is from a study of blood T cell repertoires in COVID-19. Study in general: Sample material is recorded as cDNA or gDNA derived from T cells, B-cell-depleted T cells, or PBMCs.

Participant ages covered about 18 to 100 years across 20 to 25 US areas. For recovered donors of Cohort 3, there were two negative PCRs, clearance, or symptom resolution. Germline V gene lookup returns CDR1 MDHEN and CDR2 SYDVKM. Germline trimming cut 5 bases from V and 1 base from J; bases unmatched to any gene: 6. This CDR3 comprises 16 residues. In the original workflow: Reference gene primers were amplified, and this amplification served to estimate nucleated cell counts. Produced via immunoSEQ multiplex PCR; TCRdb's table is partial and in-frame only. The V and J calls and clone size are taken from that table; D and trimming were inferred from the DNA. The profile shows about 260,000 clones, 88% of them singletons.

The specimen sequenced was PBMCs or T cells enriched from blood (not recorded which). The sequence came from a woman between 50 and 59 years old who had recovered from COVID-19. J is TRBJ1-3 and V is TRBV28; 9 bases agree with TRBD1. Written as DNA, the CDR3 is TGTGCCAGCAGTGGCAGAGGACAGGGGTCTGGAAACACCATATATTTT. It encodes CASSGRGQGSGNTIYF.